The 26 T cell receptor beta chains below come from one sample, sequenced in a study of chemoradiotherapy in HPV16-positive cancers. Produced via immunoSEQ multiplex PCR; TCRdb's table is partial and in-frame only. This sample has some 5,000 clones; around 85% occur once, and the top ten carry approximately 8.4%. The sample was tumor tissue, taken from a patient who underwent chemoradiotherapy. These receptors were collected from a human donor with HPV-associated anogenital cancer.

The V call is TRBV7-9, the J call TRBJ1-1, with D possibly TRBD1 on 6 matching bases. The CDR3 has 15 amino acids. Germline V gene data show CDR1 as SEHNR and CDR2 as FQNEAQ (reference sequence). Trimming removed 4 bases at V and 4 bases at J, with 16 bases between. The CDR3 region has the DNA TGTGCCAGCAGCTACAGGGACCACTTAAGCACTGAAGCTTTCTTT. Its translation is CASSYRDHLSTEAFF. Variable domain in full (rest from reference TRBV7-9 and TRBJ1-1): DTGVSQNPRHKITKRGQNVTFRCDPISEHNRLYWYRQTLGQGPEFLTYFQNEAQLEKSRLLSDRFSAERPKGSFSTLEIQRTEQGDSAMYLCASSYRDHLSTEAFFGQGTRLTVV.

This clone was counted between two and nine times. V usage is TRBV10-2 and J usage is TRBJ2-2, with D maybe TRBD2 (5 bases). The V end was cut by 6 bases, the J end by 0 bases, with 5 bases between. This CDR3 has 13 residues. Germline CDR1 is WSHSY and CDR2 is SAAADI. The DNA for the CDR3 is TGCGCCAGCAGCGGGGCGAACACCGGGGAGCTGTTTTTT. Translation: CASSGANTGELFF.

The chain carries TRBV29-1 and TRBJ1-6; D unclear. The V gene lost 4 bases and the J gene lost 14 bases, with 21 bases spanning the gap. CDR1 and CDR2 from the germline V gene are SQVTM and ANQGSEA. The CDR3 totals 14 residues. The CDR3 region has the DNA TGCAGCGTTGGGGAGAGTATTTCCCCAGCGGCCCTCCACTTT. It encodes CSVGESISPAALHF.

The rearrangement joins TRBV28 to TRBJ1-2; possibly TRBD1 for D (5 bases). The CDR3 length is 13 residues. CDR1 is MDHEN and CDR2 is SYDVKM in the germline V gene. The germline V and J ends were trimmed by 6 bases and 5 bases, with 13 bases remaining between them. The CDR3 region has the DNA TGTGCCAGCAGCCTGGGGCAGGGTTATGGCTACACCTTC. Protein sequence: CASSLGQGYGYTF.

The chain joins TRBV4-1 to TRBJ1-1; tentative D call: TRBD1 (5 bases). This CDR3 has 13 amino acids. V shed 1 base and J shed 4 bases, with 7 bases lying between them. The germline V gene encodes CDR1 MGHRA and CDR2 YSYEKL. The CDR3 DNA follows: TGCGCCAGCAGCCAAGGGGGGTTCACTGAAGCTTTCTTT. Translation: CASSQGGFTEAFF.

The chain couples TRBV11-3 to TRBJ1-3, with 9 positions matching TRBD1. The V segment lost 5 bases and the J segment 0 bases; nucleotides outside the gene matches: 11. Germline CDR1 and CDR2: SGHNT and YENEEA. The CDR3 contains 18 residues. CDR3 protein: CASSPGQGKTDSGNTIYF. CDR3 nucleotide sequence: TGTGCCAGCAGCCCCGGACAGGGGAAAACTGACTCTGGAAACACCATATATTTT.

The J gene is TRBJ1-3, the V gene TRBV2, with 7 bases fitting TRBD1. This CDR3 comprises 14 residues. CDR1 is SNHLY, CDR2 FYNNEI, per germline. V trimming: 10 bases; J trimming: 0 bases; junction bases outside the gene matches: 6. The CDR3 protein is CANRDSSSGNTIYF. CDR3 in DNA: TGTGCCAACAGGGACAGTAGCTCTGGAAACACCATATATTTT.

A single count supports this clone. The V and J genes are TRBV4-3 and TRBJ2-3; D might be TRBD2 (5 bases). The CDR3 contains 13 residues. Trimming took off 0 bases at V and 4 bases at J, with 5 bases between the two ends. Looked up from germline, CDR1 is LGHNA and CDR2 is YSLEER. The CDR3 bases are TGCGCCAGCAGCCAAGAACTAGCAGATACGCAGTATTTT. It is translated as CASSQELADTQYF.

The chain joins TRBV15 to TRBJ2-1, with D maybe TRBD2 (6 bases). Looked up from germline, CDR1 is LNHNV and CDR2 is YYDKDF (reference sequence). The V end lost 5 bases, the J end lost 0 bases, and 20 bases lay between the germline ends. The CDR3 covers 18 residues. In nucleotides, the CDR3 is TGTGCCACCAGCGGACAAGGAGGGGCAGGGAGCTCCTACAATGAGCAGTTCTTC. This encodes CATSGQGGAGSSYNEQFF.

CDR3 loop: CASRKDSSYEQYF. The CDR3 coding sequence is TGCGCCAGCAGAAAGGACAGCTCCTACGAGCAGTACTTC. The chain recombines TRBV5-1 with TRBJ2-7, with D possibly TRBD1 on 6 matching bases. The V end was cut by 5 bases, the J end by 0 bases, with 9 bases between. CDR1 and CDR2 (germline): SGHRS, YFSETQ. There are 13 residues in the CDR3.

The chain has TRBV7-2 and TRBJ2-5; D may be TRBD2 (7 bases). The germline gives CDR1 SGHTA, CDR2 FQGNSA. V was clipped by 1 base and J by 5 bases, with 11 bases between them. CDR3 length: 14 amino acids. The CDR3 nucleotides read TGTGCCAGCAGCTTAGGGGGGGGCAGGGAGACCCAGTACTTC. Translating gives CASSLGGGRETQYF.

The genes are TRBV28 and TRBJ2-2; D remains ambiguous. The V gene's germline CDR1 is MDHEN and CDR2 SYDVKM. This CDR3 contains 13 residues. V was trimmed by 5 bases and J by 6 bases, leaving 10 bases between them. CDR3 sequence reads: CASSPAQSGELFF. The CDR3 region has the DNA TGTGCCAGCAGTCCCGCCCAGTCCGGGGAGCTGTTTTTT. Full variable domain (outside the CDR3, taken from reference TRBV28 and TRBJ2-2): DVKVTQSSRYLVKRTGEKVFLECVQDMDHENMFWYRQDPGLGLRLIYFSYDVKMKEKGDIPEGYSVSREKKERFSLILESASTNQTSMYLCASSPAQSGELFFGEGSRLTVL.

The CDR3 coding sequence is TGTGCCAGCAGCTTCCCCGGGGGCGGCTACGAGCAGTACTTC. Translating gives CASSFPGGGYEQYF. J is TRBJ2-7 and V is TRBV7-8; perhaps D is TRBD1 or TRBD2 (6 bases each). The CDR3 runs 14 residues. V lost 3 bases, J lost 3 bases, and 12 bases lay in between. From germline, CDR1 is SGHVS and CDR2 FQNEAQ.

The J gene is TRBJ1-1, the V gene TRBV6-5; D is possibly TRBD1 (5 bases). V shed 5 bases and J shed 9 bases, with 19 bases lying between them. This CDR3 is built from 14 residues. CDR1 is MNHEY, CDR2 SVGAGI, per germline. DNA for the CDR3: TGTGCCAGCAGTCCGAAATTTAGGGGTCAAAAAGCTTTCTTT. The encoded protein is CASSPKFRGQKAFF.

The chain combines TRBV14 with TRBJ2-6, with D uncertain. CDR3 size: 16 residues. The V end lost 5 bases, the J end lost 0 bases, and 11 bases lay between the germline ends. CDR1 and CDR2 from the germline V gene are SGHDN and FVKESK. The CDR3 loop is CASSDTSNSGANVLTF. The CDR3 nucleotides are TGTGCCAGCAGCGACACTTCCAACTCTGGGGCCAACGTCCTGACTTTC.

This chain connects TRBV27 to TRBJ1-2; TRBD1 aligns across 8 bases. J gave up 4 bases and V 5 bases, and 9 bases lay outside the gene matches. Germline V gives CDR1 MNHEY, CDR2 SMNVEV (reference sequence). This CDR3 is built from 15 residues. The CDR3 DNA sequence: TGTGCCAGCAGTACCGGGGACAGGCCTTTCTATGGCTACACCTTC. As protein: CASSTGDRPFYGYTF.

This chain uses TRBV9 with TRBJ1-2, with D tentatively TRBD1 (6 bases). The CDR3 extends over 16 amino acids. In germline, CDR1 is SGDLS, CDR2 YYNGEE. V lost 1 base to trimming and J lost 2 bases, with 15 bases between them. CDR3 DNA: TGTGCCAGCAGCGTAAGACCCGGAGGGGGGAACTATGGCTACACCTTC. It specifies CASSVRPGGGNYGYTF.

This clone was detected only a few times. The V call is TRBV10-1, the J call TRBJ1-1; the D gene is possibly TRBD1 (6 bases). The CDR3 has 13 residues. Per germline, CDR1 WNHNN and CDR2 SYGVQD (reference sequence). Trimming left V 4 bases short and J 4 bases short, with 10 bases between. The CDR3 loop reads CASSARGGTEAFF. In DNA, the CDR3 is TGCGCCAGCAGTGCCAGGGGCGGCACTGAAGCTTTCTTT.

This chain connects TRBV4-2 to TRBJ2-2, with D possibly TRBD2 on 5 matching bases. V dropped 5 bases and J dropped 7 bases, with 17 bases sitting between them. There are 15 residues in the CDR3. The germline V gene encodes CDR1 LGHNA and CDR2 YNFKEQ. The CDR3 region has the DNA TGTGCCAGCAGCTCGATCCGTAATGAGGGCGGGGAGCTGTTTTTT. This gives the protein CASSSIRNEGGELFF.

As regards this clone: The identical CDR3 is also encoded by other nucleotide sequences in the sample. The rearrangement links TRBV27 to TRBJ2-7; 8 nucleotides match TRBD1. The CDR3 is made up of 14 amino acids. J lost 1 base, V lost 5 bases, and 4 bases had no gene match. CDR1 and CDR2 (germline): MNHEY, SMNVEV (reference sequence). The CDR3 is CASSPRTGSYEQYF. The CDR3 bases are TGTGCCAGCAGTCCACGGACAGGGTCCTACGAGCAGTACTTC.

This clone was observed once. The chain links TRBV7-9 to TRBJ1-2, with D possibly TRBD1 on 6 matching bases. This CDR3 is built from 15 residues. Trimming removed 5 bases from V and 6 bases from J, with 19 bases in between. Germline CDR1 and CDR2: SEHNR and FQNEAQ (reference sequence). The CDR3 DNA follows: TGTGCCAGCAGCCCGGTGGGGGGGCCAAACCATGGCTACACCTTC. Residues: CASSPVGGPNHGYTF. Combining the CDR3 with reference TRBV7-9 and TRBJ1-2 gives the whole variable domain DTGVSQNPRHKITKRGQNVTFRCDPISEHNRLYWYRQTLGQGPEFLTYFQNEAQLEKSRLLSDRFSAERPKGSFSTLEIQRTEQGDSAMYLCASSPVGGPNHGYTFGSGTRLTVV.

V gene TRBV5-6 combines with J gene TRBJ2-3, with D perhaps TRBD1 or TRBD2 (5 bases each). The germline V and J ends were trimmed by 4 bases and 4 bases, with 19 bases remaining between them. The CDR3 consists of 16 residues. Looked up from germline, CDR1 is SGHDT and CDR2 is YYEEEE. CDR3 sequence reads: CASSPGPLRSADTQYF. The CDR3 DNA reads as TGTGCCAGCAGCCCGGGACCGCTAAGGTCAGCAGATACGCAGTATTTT.

CDR3 protein: CASSFPGLAGETQYF. CDR3 nucleotide sequence: TGTGCCAGCAGCTTTCCCGGACTAGCGGGAGAGACCCAGTACTTC. The chain is built from TRBV7-2 and TRBJ2-5; 11 bases fit TRBD2. The trim removed 3 bases at V and 4 bases at J, leaving 4 bases unmatched. CDR3 length: 15 residues. The germline V gene encodes CDR1 SGHTA and CDR2 FQGNSA.

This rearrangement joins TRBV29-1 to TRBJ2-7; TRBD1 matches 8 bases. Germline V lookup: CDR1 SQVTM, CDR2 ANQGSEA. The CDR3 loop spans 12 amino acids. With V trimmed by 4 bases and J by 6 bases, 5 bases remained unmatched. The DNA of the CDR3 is TGCAGCGTTGTACAGGGGGGAGGCGAGCAGTACTTC. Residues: CSVVQGGGEQYF.

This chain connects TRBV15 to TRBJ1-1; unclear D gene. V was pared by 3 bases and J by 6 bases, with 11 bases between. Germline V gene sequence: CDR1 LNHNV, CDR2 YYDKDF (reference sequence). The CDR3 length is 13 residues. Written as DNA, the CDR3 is TGTGCCACCAGCAGGGGATCAGGCGCTGAAGCTTTCTTT. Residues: CATSRGSGAEAFF.

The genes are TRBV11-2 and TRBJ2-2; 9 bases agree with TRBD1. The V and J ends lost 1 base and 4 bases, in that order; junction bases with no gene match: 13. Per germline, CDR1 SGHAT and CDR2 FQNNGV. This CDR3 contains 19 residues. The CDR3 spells CASSLGRQGGRSGTGELFF. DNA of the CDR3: TGTGCCAGCAGCTTAGGCCGACAGGGGGGGAGGTCGGGCACCGGGGAGCTGTTTTTT.